A selection of T cell receptor beta chains follows, all from one sample in a study of blood T cell repertoires in COVID-19. TCRdb's copy holds only in-frame clones and misses some; the assay was immunoSEQ multiplex PCR. This repertoire shows some 130,000 clones, more than 90% found once; its top ten account for roughly 3.7%. Sequences were obtained from peripheral blood. Receptor source: a man in his fifties with active COVID-19. The CDR3 runs from the conserved cysteine through the conserved F or W. D genes are given only for firm matches. Only some rows state a clone size, as once, few, many or a class for expanded clones.

TRBV6-5	NA	NA	CASRTGDQPQHF
TRBV5-1	NA	NA	CASSVQGVNTGELFF
TRBV27	NA	NA	CASSHTGLRQPQHF
TRBV11-3	once	NA	CASSLGTAQETQYF
TRBV7-8	NA	NA	CASSIRQGSSPLHF
TRBV2	NA	TRBD1	CASSFNRGRLRTNEKLFF
TRBV7-9	NA	TRBD1	CASSSGQLTSTDTQYF
TRBV5-8	few	NA	CASSPTQQGTSVHEQFF
TRBV7-9	NA	NA	CASSLGGGSHNEQFF
TRBV4-2	NA	TRBD2	CASSEISGGADTQYF
TRBV27	NA	NA	CASSPLGPYEQYF
TRBV20-1	NA	NA	CSASQRRGGTEAFF
TRBV11-2	NA	NA	CASSLTLTNEKLFF
TRBV7-2	NA	NA	CASSSQQGSEVKAFF
TRBV10-3	NA	NA	CAISLGVSGAYEQYF
TRBV15	once	TRBD2	CATSRFSGRGTGELFF
TRBV11-2	NA	NA	CASTWRRFCPQHF
TRBV7-6	NA	TRBD2	CASSSLKTSGGRDTQYF
TRBV29-1	once	NA	CSVRELDEKLFF
TRBV9	NA	NA	CASSQMDSGPTDTQYF
TRBV7-2	NA	TRBD2	CASSSTGGSYNEQFF
TRBV2	few	NA	CASSELRGAGYGYTF
TRBV19	NA	TRBD2	CASSPLTSVLYEQYF
TRBV15	NA	NA	CATSRGESTDTQYF
TRBV2	NA	TRBD1	CASSAQGAVGEKLFF
TRBV5-1	NA	NA	CASSLAPGDEQYF
TRBV3-1/TRBV3-2	NA	NA	CASSRDINEKLFF
TRBV19	NA	NA	CASSGQGGGQPQHF